A selection of T cell receptor beta chains follows, all from one sample in a study of cytomegalovirus exposure and HLA in healthy donors. TCRdb keeps only in-frame clones here, not all; method: immunoSEQ multiplex PCR. The sample carries 75,000 to 90,000 clones, 70% to 75% recorded once. Source material: PBMCs. These receptors originate from a man between 60 and 75 years old in good health and CMV-seronegative. Each CDR3 is given with its conserved first and last residue. The D gene is left open where the match is weak. Some rows have no size entry. The others give once, few or many, or a class for an expanded clone.

>TRBV27|-|-|TRBJ1-1
CASSPHRGSHFPMNTEAFF
TGTGCCAGCAGTCCCCATCGGGGGTCACACTTCCCCATGAACACTGAAGCTTTCTTT
>TRBV11-3|-|few|TRBJ2-1
CASSGTPVGEQFF
TGTGCCAGCAGCGGGACTCCTGTTGGGGAACAGTTCTTC
>TRBV19|-|-|TRBJ2-6
CASRTQAGSGANVLTF
TGTGCCAGTAGGACCCAGGCAGGCTCTGGGGCCAACGTCCTGACTTTC
>TRBV10-1|-|once|TRBJ1-1
CASSEGGASRRNTEAFF
TGCGCCAGCAGTGAGGGGGGGGCCAGCCGGAGGAACACTGAAGCTTTCTTT
>TRBV19|TRBD1|once|TRBJ1-2
CASAVTGVYGYTF
TGTGCCAGTGCCGTAACAGGGGTCTATGGCTACACCTTC
>TRBV25-1|-|-|TRBJ1-4
CASSVPKGVTNEKLFF
TGTGCCAGCAGTGTTCCCAAGGGGGTGACTAATGAAAAACTGTTTTTT
>TRBV9|-|-|TRBJ1-5
CASSVDPGGNQPQHF
TGTGCCAGCAGCGTAGACCCGGGGGGCAATCAGCCCCAGCATTTT
>TRBV6-5|TRBD1|-|TRBJ2-7
CASSYGAGGYREQYF
TGTGCCAGCAGTTACGGGGCAGGGGGATATCGAGAGCAGTACTTC
>TRBV6-6|-|-|TRBJ1-1
CASTLGMNTEAFF
TGTGCCAGCACCCTAGGCATGAACACTGAAGCTTTCTTT
>TRBV10-3|TRBD1|-|TRBJ1-1
CAISVSGTGGPNTEAFF
TGTGCCATCAGTGTGTCCGGGACAGGGGGACCGAACACTGAAGCTTTCTTT
>TRBV30|-|-|TRBJ1-2
CAWIGGGSYGYTF
TGTGCCTGGATTGGTGGGGGGTCCTATGGCTACACCTTC
>TRBV7-9|-|few|TRBJ1-4
CASSPPTVRNEKLFF
TGTGCCAGCAGCCCTCCCACCGTGCGAAATGAAAAACTGTTTTTT
>TRBV19|-|-|TRBJ2-5
CASTLDWASETQYF
TGTGCCAGTACCTTGGACTGGGCGAGCGAGACCCAGTACTTC
>TRBV21-1|-|-|TRBJ1-1
CASRGGGRLNTEAFF
TGTGCCAGCAGAGGGGGGGGGCGGTTGAACACTGAAGCTTTCTTT
>TRBV6-1|-|few|TRBJ1-1
CASSWGELNTEAFF
TGTGCCAGCAGTTGGGGGGAATTGAACACTGAAGCTTTCTTT
>TRBV2|TRBD1|few|TRBJ1-2
CASSERGLGGYTF
TGTGCCAGCAGTGAAAGGGGGCTAGGTGGCTACACCTTC
>TRBV7-9|-|-|TRBJ1-2
CASSLGGSPEGGYTF
TGTGCCAGCAGCTTAGGAGGCAGCCCCGAGGGTGGCTACACCTTC
>TRBV5-5|-|-|TRBJ1-1
CASSRDTEAFF
TGTGCCAGCAGCCGCGACACTGAAGCTTTCTTT
>TRBV7-6|-|-|TRBJ2-3
CASSLGISVGSSTDTQYF
TGTGCCAGCAGCTTAGGTATTAGCGTCGGCTCTAGCACAGATACGCAGTATTTT
>TRBV9|TRBD1|-|TRBJ2-3
CASSPTGDVDTQYF
TGTGCCAGCAGCCCGACAGGGGATGTAGATACGCAGTATTTT
>TRBV6-1|TRBD1|-|TRBJ1-1
CASSEKDRGLVRITEAFF
TGTGCCAGCAGTGAGAAAGACAGGGGGCTTGTCCGGATTACTGAAGCTTTCTTT
>TRBV11-2|TRBD1|-|TRBJ1-3
CASSFVSGQAGNTIYF
TGTGCCAGCAGCTTTGTGAGTGGACAGGCTGGAAACACCATATATTTT
>TRBV6-4|TRBD2|once|TRBJ2-5
CASSRLAGASQETQYF
TGTGCCAGCAGTCGACTAGCGGGGGCCTCTCAAGAGACCCAGTACTTC
>TRBV6-5|-|-|TRBJ1-2
CASSQAGLTYGYTF
TGTGCCAGCAGCCAAGCGGGTCTTACTTATGGCTACACCTTC
>TRBV7-9|TRBD1|-|TRBJ2-1
CSSRPLTGVFSLNEQFF
TGTTCCAGCAGACCCTTAACAGGGGTGTTCTCCTTAAATGAGCAGTTCTTC
>TRBV7-9|TRBD2|few|TRBJ2-3
CASSSRGGALDTQYF
TGTGCCAGCAGCTCCCGCGGGGGGGCCTTGGATACGCAGTATTTT
>TRBV6-1|TRBD1|-|TRBJ1-1
CASRVTGGQAEAFF
TGTGCCAGCAGGGTAACAGGGGGTCAAGCTGAAGCTTTCTTT
>TRBV4-2|TRBD2|-|TRBJ2-3
CASSQDTQRGPEQPSTDTQYF
TGTGCCAGCAGCCAAGATACTCAGCGGGGGCCAGAGCAGCCTAGCACAGATACGCAGTATTTT
>TRBV6-5|TRBD2|-|TRBJ2-7
CASSLAGEQYF
TGTGCCAGCAGCCTAGCGGGCGAGCAGTACTTC
>TRBV5-5|-|-|TRBJ1-2
CASSFDTYGYTF
TGTGCCAGCAGCTTCGACACATATGGCTACACCTTC
>TRBV6-5|-|few|TRBJ2-1
CASTSGSRRFF
TGTGCCAGCACCTCTGGCTCGCGGCGGTTCTTC
>TRBV29-1|-|-|TRBJ1-1
CSVCDPMNTEAFF
TGCAGCGTTTGCGATCCGATGAACACTGAAGCTTTCTTT
>TRBV6-1|TRBD1|few|TRBJ2-3
CASSETAGGADTQYF
TGTGCCAGCAGTGAAACCGCAGGGGGTGCAGATACGCAGTATTTT
>TRBV18|-|-|TRBJ1-4
CASSLLQTDLNEKLFF
TGTGCCAGCTCACTGCTACAGACAGACCTCAATGAAAAACTGTTTTTT
>TRBV9|TRBD2|-|TRBJ2-4
CASSVTSGGAKNIQYF
TGTGCCAGCAGCGTGACTAGCGGGGGGGCCAAAAACATTCAGTACTTC
>TRBV5-6|TRBD1|-|TRBJ1-6
CASSFTGVNSPLHF
TGTGCCAGCAGCTTCACAGGGGTTAATTCACCCCTCCACTTT
>TRBV19|-|few|TRBJ1-2
CASRSGRNYGYTF
TGTGCCAGTAGGTCGGGGAGAAACTATGGCTACACCTTC
>TRBV5-1|TRBD2|-|TRBJ2-3
CASSPLAGVTTDTQYF
TGCGCCAGCAGCCCACTAGCGGGGGTAACTACAGATACGCAGTATTTT
>TRBV5-6|TRBD2|few|TRBJ2-3
CASSSLAGGLTDTQYF
TGTGCCAGCAGCAGTCTAGCGGGGGGGCTTACAGATACGCAGTATTTT
>TRBV27|-|once|TRBJ2-3
CASSLYISDTQYF
TGTGCCAGCAGCCTTTATATATCAGATACGCAGTATTTT
>TRBV4-1|-|few|TRBJ1-5
CASSQFRDPNQPQHF
TGCGCCAGCAGCCAATTCCGGGATCCCAATCAGCCCCAGCATTTT
>TRBV11-2|TRBD2|-|TRBJ2-3
CASSLGPAGGGDTQYF
TGTGCCAGCAGCTTAGGTCCAGCGGGGGGTGGGGATACGCAGTATTTT
>TRBV7-6|TRBD2|-|TRBJ2-7
CASSLVGSGGEEQYF
TGTGCCAGCAGCTTAGTAGGTAGCGGGGGTGAAGAGCAGTACTTC
>TRBV6-6|-|once|TRBJ2-7
CASSLLKEAEQYF
TGTGCCAGCAGCCTCCTTAAGGAGGCCGAGCAGTACTTC
>TRBV4-2|-|-|TRBJ1-2
CASSQQPGGSYGYTF
TGTGCCAGCAGCCAACAACCCGGGGGTTCGTATGGCTACACCTTC
>TRBV5-8|-|few|TRBJ2-5
CASSYPLGQEAQYF
TGTGCCAGCAGCTACCCTCTAGGACAAGAGGCCCAGTACTTC
>TRBV19|-|few|TRBJ1-3
CASSIDKGHGNPSKSGNTIYF
TGTGCCAGTAGTATAGATAAGGGACATGGGAACCCCTCTAAATCTGGAAACACCATATATTTT
>TRBV7-6|TRBD2|-|TRBJ2-3
CASSLGGGGGDTQYF
TGTGCCAGCAGCTTAGGGGGCGGCGGGGGAGATACGCAGTATTTT
>TRBV6-6|-|-|TRBJ2-7
CASSYSRGSLYEQYF
TGTGCCAGCAGTTACTCCCGAGGGTCCCTTTACGAGCAGTACTTC
>TRBV29-1|TRBD1|few|TRBJ1-2
CSVEDRGRPYGYTF
TGCAGCGTTGAAGACAGGGGGCGCCCCTATGGCTACACCTTC
>TRBV2|TRBD1|-|TRBJ2-5
CASRETGVGGTQYF
TGTGCCAGCAGGGAGACAGGGGTTGGGGGGACCCAGTACTTC
>TRBV14|-|-|TRBJ2-7
CASSHSGTPSYEQYF
TGTGCCAGCAGCCACTCCGGGACACCATCCTACGAGCAGTACTTC
>TRBV5-1|-|-|TRBJ1-2
CASSGGLRDGYTF
TGCGCCAGCAGCGGGGGACTCAGGGATGGCTACACCTTC
>TRBV7-9|-|-|TRBJ2-7
CSSSLQFYEQYF
TGTTCCAGCAGCTTACAATTCTACGAGCAGTACTTC
>TRBV5-6|TRBD2|-|TRBJ2-5
CASSTLRGRGASVKETQYF
TGTGCCAGCAGTACCTTAAGAGGGCGGGGGGCCTCGGTAAAAGAGACCCAGTACTTC